The TCR beta chain under discussion was sequenced for a study of blood T cells in healthy people across ages. Study findings and constraints: The unsorted PBMCs prevented any conclusive comparison of naive versus antigen-experienced cells. Donor CMV status was unknown, possibly confounding expanded clonotype changes.

This clonotype was detected only a few times. Its specificity is not known. The junction had 11 bases not matched to a gene; V was cut back by 5 bases and J by 5 bases. In germline, CDR1 is LNHNV, CDR2 YYDKDF (reference sequence). This CDR3 has 15 amino acids. Primed by a sample-barcoded 5' primer and a J-beta primer mix, a second PCR proceeded for about 7 to 11 cycles. TCRdb recomputed calls from the 5' RACE reads with MiXCR, one row per CDR3 protein. The sample has approximately 800,000 distinct CDR3 sequences, around a quarter seen once. Separately, the same data were catalogued under a study of T cells of mothers and their children.

This TCR came from a boy between 5 and 17 years old in good health. The V and J genes are TRBV15 and TRBJ2-5, with TRBD2 matching 7 bases. The sample comprised blood. The CDR3 sequence is CATSGRLAGYETQYF. CDR3 in DNA: TGTGCCACCAGCGGCCGACTAGCAGGATATGAGACCCAGTACTTC. Filled out from reference TRBV15 and TRBJ2-5, the complete variable domain reads DAMVIQNPRYQVTQFGKPVTLSCSQTLNHNVMYWYQQKSSQAPKLLFHYYDKDFNNEADTPDNFQSRRPNTSFCFLDIRSPGLGDTAMYLCATSGRLAGYETQYFGPGTRLLVL.